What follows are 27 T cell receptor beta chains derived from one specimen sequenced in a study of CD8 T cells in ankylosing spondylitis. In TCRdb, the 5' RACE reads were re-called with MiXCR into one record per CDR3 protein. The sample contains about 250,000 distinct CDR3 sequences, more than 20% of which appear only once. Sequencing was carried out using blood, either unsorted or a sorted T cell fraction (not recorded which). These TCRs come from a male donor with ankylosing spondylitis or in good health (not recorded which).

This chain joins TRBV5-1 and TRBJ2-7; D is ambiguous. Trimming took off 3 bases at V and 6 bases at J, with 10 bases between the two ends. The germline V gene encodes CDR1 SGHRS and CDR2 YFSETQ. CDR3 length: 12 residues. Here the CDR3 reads CASSSLSSEQYF. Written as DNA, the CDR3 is TGCGCCAGCAGCTCCCTAAGCTCCGAGCAGTACTTC.

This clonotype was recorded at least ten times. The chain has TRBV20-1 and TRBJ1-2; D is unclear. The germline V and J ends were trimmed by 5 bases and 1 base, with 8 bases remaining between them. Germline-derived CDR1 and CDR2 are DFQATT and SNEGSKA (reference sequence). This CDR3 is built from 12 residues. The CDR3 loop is CSASRDNYGYTF. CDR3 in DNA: TGCAGTGCTTCCCGAGATAACTATGGCTACACCTTC.

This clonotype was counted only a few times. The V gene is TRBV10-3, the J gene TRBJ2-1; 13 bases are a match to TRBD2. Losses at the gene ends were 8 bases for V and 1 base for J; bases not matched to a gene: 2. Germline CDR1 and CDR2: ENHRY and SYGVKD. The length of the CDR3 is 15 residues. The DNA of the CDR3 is TGTGCCATCTCGACTAGCGGGGGGTCCTACAATGAGCAGTTCTTC. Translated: CAISTSGGSYNEQFF.

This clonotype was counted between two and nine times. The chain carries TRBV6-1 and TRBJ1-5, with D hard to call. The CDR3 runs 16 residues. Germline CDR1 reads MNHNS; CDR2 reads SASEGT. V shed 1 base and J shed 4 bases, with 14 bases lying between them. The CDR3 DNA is TGTGCCAGCAGTGAAGAGTGGGGATTTAGAAATCAGCCCCAGCATTTT. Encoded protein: CASSEEWGFRNQPQHF.

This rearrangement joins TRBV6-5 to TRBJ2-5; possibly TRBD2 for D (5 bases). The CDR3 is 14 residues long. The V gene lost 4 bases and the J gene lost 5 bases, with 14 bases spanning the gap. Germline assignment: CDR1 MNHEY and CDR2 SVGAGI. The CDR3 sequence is CASSWDERKETQYF. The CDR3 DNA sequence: TGTGCCAGCAGTTGGGATGAGCGGAAGGAGACCCAGTACTTC.

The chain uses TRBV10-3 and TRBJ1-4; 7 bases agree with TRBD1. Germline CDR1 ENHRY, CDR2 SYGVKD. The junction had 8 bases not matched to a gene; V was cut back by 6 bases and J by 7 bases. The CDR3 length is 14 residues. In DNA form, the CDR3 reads TGTGCCATCAGCCAGACAGGGAGCGGTGAAAAACTGTTTTTT. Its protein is CAISQTGSGEKLFF.

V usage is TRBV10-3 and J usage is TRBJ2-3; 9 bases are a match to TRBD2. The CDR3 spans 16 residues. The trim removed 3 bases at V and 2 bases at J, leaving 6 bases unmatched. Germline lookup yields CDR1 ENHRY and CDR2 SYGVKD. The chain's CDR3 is CAISEQRGVSTDTQYF. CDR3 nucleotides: TGTGCCATCAGTGAACAGCGGGGGGTATCCACAGATACGCAGTATTTT.

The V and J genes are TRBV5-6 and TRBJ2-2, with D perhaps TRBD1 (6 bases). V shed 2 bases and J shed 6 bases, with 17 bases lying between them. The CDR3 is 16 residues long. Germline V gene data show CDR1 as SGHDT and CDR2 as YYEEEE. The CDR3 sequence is CASSFAVQGSAGELFF. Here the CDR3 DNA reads TGTGCCAGCAGCTTCGCGGTCCAGGGGAGTGCCGGGGAGCTGTTTTTT. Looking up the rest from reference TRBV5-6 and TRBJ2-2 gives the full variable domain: DAGVTQSPTHLIKTRGQQVTLRCSPKSGHDTVSWYQQALGQGPQFIFQYYEEEERQRGNFPDRFSGHQFPNYSSELNVNALLLGDSALYLCASSFAVQGSAGELFFGEGSRLTVL.

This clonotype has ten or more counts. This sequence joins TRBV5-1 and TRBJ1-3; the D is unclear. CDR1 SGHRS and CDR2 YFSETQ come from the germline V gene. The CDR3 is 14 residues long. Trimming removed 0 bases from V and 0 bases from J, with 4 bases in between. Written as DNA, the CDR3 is TGCGCCAGCAGCTTGGGGGACTCTGGAAACACCATATATTTT. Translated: CASSLGDSGNTIYF.

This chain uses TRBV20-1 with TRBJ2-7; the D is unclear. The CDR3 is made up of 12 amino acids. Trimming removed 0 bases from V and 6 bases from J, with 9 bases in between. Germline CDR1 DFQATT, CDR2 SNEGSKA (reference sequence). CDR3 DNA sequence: TGCAGTGCTAGAGAACCAGCCTCCGAGCAGTACTTC. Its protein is CSAREPASEQYF.

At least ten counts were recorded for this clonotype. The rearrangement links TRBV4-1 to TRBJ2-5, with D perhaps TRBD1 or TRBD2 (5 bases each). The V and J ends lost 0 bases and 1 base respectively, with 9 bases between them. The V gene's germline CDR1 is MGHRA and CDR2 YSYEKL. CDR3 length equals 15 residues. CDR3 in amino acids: CASSQEGRIQETQYF. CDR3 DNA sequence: TGCGCCAGCAGCCAAGAGGGACGGATCCAAGAGACCCAGTACTTC.

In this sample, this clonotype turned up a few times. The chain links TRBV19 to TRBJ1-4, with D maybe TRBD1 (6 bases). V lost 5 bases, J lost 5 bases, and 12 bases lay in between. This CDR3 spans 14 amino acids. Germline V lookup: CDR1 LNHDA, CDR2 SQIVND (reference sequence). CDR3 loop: CASSPDSQNEKLFF. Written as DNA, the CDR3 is TGTGCCAGTAGTCCGGACAGCCAGAATGAAAAACTGTTTTTT.

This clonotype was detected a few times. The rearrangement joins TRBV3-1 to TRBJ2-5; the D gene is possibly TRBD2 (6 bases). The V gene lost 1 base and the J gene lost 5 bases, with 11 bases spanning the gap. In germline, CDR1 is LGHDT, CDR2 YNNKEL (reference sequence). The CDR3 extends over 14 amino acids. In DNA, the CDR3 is TGTGCCAGCAGCCAAGTCCTAGCGAGGGAGACCCAGTACTTC. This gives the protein CASSQVLARETQYF.

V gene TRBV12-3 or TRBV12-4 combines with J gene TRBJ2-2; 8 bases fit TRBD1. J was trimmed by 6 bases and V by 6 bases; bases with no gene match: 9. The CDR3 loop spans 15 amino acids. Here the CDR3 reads CASSGQGSIPGELFF. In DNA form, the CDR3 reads TGTGCCAGCAGCGGACAGGGTTCTATTCCCGGGGAGCTGTTTTTT.

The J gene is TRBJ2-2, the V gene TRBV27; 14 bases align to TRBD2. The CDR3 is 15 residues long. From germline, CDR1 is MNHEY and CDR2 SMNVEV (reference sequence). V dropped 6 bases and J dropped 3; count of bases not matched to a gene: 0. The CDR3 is CASRGLAGDTGELFF. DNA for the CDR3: TGTGCCAGCAGGGGACTAGCGGGGGACACCGGGGAGCTGTTTTTT.

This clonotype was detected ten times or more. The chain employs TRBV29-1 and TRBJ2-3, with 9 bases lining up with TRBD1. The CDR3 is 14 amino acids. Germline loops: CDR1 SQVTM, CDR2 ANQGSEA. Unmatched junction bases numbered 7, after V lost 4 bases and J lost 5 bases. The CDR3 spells CSVGGTGRIDTQYF. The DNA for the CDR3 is TGCAGCGTTGGGGGGACAGGGAGGATAGATACGCAGTATTTT.

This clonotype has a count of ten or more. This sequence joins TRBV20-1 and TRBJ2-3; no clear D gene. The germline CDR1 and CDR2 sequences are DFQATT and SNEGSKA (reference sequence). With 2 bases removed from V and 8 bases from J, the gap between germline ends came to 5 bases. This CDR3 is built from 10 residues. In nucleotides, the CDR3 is TGCAGTGCTAGAAAGGTTACGCAGTATTTT. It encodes CSARKVTQYF.

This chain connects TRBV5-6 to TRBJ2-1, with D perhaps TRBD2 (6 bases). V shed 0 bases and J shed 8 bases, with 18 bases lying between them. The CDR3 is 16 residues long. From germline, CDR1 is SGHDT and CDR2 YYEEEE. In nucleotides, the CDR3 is TGTGCCAGCAGCTTGGAGCTCGCGGGGCATGCGGATGAGCAGTTCTTC. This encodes CASSLELAGHADEQFF.

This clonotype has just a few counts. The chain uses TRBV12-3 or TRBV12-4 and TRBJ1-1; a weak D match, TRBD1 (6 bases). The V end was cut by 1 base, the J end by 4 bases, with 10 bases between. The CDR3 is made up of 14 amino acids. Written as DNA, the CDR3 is TGTGCCAGCAGTTTAGGGCAGGGGTTCACTGAAGCTTTCTTT. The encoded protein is CASSLGQGFTEAFF.

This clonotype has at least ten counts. The CDR3, as DNA: TGCAGTGCCGGTTGGGCAGGGGCGTCCTACGAGCAGTACTTC. It codes for CSAGWAGASYEQYF. The rearrangement links TRBV20-1 to TRBJ2-7; TRBD1 might be the D (6 bases). Trimming stripped 6 bases from V and 1 base from J, with 16 bases between. This CDR3 is 14 amino acids long. From germline, CDR1 is DFQATT and CDR2 SNEGSKA (reference sequence).

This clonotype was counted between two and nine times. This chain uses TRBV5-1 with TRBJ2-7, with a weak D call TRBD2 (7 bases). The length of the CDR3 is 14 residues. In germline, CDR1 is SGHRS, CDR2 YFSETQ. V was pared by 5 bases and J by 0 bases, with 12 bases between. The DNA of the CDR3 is TGCGCCAGCAGAGGGGGGGCCTCCTCCTACGAGCAGTACTTC. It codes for CASRGGASSYEQYF.

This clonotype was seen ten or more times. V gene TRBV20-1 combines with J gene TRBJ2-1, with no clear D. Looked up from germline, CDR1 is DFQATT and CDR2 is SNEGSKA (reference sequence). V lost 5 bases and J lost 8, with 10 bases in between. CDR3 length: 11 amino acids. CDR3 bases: TGCAGTGCTCCCCGGCTGGATGAGCAGTTCTTC. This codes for CSAPRLDEQFF.

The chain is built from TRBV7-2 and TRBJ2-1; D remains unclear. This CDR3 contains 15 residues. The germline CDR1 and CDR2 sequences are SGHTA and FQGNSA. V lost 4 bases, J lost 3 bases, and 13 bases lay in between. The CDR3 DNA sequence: TGTGCCAGCAGCTCTCGCGTTGGGGACTACAATGAGCAGTTCTTC. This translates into CASSSRVGDYNEQFF.

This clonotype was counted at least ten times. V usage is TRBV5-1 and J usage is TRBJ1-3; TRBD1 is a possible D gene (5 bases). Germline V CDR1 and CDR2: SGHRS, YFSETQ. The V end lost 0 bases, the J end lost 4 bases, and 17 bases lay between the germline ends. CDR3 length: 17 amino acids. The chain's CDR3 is CASSLGFVGPPGNTIYF. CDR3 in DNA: TGCGCCAGCAGCTTGGGGTTTGTGGGGCCGCCGGGAAACACCATATATTTT.

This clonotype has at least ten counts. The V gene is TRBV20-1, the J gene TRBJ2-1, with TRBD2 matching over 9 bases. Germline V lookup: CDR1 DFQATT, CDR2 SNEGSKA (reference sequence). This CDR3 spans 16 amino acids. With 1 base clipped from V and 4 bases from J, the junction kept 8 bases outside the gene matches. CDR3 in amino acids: CSARVERGEHYNEQFF. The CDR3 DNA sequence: TGCAGTGCTAGAGTGGAGCGGGGGGAACATTACAATGAGCAGTTCTTC.

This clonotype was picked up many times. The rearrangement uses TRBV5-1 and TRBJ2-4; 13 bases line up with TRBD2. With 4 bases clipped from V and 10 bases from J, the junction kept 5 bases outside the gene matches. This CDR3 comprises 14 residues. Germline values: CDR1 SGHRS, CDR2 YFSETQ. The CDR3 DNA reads TGCGCCAGCAGCGTGGGGACTAGCGGGGAGATTCAGTACTTC. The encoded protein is CASSVGTSGEIQYF.

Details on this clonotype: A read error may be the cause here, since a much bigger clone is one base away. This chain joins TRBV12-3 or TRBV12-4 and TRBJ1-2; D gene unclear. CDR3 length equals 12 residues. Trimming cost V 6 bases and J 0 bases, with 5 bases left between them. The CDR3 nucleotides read TGTGCCAGCAGCTTCTCTAACTATGGCTACACCTTC. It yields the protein CASSFSNYGYTF.